This T cell receptor beta chain is from a study of blood T cell repertoires in COVID-19 (dated by TCRdb to 2018 to 2020). In terms of the full investigation: Collaborator samples came from the United States, Italy and Spain and covered acute and convalescent phases of COVID-19. The material from the prospective study consisted of cDNA or gDNA derived from T cells, B-cell-depleted T cells, or PBMCs. The dataset comprised deeply sampled blood TCRbeta repertoires from subjects exposed to, actively infected with, or recovered from COVID-19. The repertoires were made available in a free public database intended to serve as a resource for research on the immune response to SARS-CoV-2. The samples were drawn from two sources: the first 160 participants of the ongoing ImmuneRACE study, and about 1,300 subjects contributed by 6 global collaborators. Nearly every sample came with metadata listing a de-identified subject ID, COVID-19 status, age in years and sex. Where available, HLA class I and class II types were taken from metadata supplied by the sample provider and were not determined by assay-based typing.

What the study reported, not specific to this receptor: The amount of clinical and demographic metadata varied by source and participant and was provided uncurated.

TCRbeta CDR3 regions were amplified from genomic DNA using the immunoSEQ Assay, a bias-controlled multiplex PCR. The published analysis was carried out like this. The number of nucleated cells in each sample was estimated by amplification of reference gene primers within the assay. To quantify the absolute abundance of each unique TCRbeta CDR3 rearrangement, sequence reads were collapsed and filtered. Productive Simpson clonality was computed per sample as the square root of Simpson's diversity index over productive rearrangements. In TCRdb, the immuneACCESS table is reduced to in-frame sequences with V and J assigned. These tables do not hold every clone; where another copy was compared, an unresolved V gene accounts for under half, and the others remain unexplained. V and J calls and clone size come straight from that table; D and trimming were deduced from the DNA. This sample lists 200,000 to 250,000 clones; around nine tenths were detected once. The top ten constitute under 5.5% of the sample.

The collaborating institutions used their own protocols to collect whole blood in K2EDTA tubes. Collaborator samples were shipped for TCRbeta analysis as frozen whole blood, isolated PBMCs, or DNA extracted from either sample type. Of note for this clone: The target of this receptor is not known. The record has no base qualities; no much larger clone is one base away.

The germline V gene gives CDR1 as SQVTM and CDR2 as ANQGSEA. The CDR3 covers 15 residues, taking in both the cysteine and the phenylalanine. The DNA shown is the 45-base CDR3, in frame from base 1. The V end gives up 6 bases and the J end 0 bases, leaving 7 bases in the junction not matched to a gene. The chain is made from TRBV29-1 and TRBJ2-1, and TRBD2 matches 8 of the central bases. Sequencing input: peripheral blood. This clonotype was obtained from a middle-aged woman with acute or convalescent COVID-19. The nucleotide sequence is given as TGCAGCGTCGCGGGGGGCGGGAGCTCCTACAATGAGCAGTTCTTC. Its protein product is CSVAGGGSSYNEQFF.